Below, one T cell receptor beta chain is given with its context. Its target is unknown. The method was immunoSEQ multiplex PCR; TCRdb's version includes in-frame clones alone and lacks a portion of them. The repertoire holds about 150,000 clones, about 86% seen once, with about 2.2% in the top ten. Germline CDR1 MDHEN, CDR2 SYDVKM. With 1 base removed from V and 3 bases from J, the gap between germline ends came to 12 bases. This CDR3 spans 15 amino acids. This sample stems from a study of cytomegalovirus exposure and HLA in healthy donors. Study-wide findings and caveats: Specificity for CMV antigens was confirmed in vitro for a few of the CMV-associated chains. Among TCR sequences, most were rare, though some public TCRs appeared in many donors. Some TCR beta chains (more than 150 of them) were listed as cytomegalovirus-associated. Diagnosis of cytomegalovirus status made by the classifier reportedly showed high specificity and sensitivity.

This sequence was found in a human donor in good health. Sequences were obtained from PBMCs. V gene TRBV28 combines with J gene TRBJ1-1; the D is unclear. This CDR3 reads CASSLSTASYTEAFF. The DNA of the CDR3 is TGTGCCAGCAGTTTATCTACAGCCTCATACACTGAAGCTTTCTTT.